These 25 T cell receptor beta chains were sequenced from one sample in a study of blood T cell repertoires in COVID-19. Sequencing used immunoSEQ multiplex PCR; TCRdb keeps in-frame clones, though not all of them. Of 410,000 or so clones in the sample, about 88% were seen once. The specimen was peripheral blood. The receptors originated from a woman in her forties with COVID-19, enrolled during active disease.

The chain combines TRBV5-4 with TRBJ1-1, with 8 bases matching TRBD1. The CDR3 totals 15 residues. V was pared by 0 bases and J by 4 bases, with 5 bases of the junction left unmatched. The germline V gene has CDR1 SGHNT and CDR2 YYREEE (reference sequence). CDR3 region: CASSLAGGGPTEAFF. The CDR3 nucleotides read TGTGCCAGCAGCTTGGCAGGGGGCGGGCCCACTGAAGCTTTCTTT.

On this clone: The same CDR3 can be traced to other DNA sequences in this sample. V is TRBV6-5 and J is TRBJ1-1; 7 nucleotides agree with TRBD1. V shed 4 bases and J 4 bases; nucleotides not matched to a gene: 3. This CDR3 region has 13 residues. Germline V CDR1 and CDR2: MNHEY, SVGAGI. CDR3 amino acids: CASSWAGGTEAFF. Written as DNA, the CDR3 is TGTGCCAGCAGTTGGGCAGGGGGCACTGAAGCTTTCTTT.

The chain couples TRBV28 to TRBJ2-7; 10 bases are shared with TRBD2. Germline CDR1 reads MDHEN; CDR2 reads SYDVKM. The CDR3 contains 17 residues. V lost 3 bases, J lost 0 bases, and 8 bases stayed unmatched. CDR3 sequence (DNA): TGTGCCAGCAGTTTTTGGGTTAGCGGGGGGATCTCCTACGAGCAGTACTTC. It translates to CASSFWVSGGISYEQYF. The whole variable domain, remainder taken from reference TRBV28 and TRBJ2-7, is DVKVTQSSRYLVKRTGEKVFLECVQDMDHENMFWYRQDPGLGLRLIYFSYDVKMKEKGDIPEGYSVSREKKERFSLILESASTNQTSMYLCASSFWVSGGISYEQYFGPGTRLTVT.

The chain recombines TRBV9 with TRBJ2-1; 11 positions match TRBD2. The germline gives CDR1 SGDLS, CDR2 YYNGEE. The CDR3 covers 16 residues. The junction had 14 bases not matched to a gene; V was cut back by 3 bases and J by 12 bases. DNA for the CDR3: TGTGCCAGCAGCGGACCCGTGGGACTAGCGGAGGGGGGGCAGTTCTTC. It encodes CASSGPVGLAEGGQFF. The full variable domain, completed using reference TRBV9 and TRBJ2-1, is DSGVTQTPKHLITATGQRVTLRCSPRSGDLSVYWYQQSLDQGLQFLIQYYNGEERAKGNILERFSAQQFPDLHSELNLSSLELGDSALYFCASSGPVGLAEGGQFFGPGTRLTVL.

This chain joins TRBV7-9 and TRBJ1-5, with TRBD1 as a possible D gene (5 bases). The CDR3 runs to 12 residues. Germline CDR1 and CDR2: SEHNR and FQNEAQ (reference sequence). Trimming removed 1 base from V and 9 bases from J, with 7 bases in between. The DNA of the CDR3 is TGTGCCAGCAGCTTAGGGACAAGGCCCCAGCATTTT. Amino acids: CASSLGTRPQHF.

J is TRBJ2-7 and V is TRBV7-2, with D possibly being TRBD1 (5 bases). Trimming pared 3 bases from V and 3 bases from J, leaving 15 bases between. The CDR3 consists of 15 residues. CDR1 and CDR2 from the germline V gene are SGHTA and FQGNSA. Written as DNA, the CDR3 is TGTGCCAGCAGCTTTGTTCCGGACAAAAGCTACGAGCAGTACTTC. Protein sequence: CASSFVPDKSYEQYF.

The chain employs TRBV6-6 and TRBJ2-1; 8 nucleotides align to TRBD2. Germline CDR1 reads MNHNY; CDR2 reads SVGAGI (reference sequence). The CDR3 has 18 amino acids. With V trimmed by 5 bases and J by 7 bases, 19 bases remained unmatched. The CDR3, as DNA: TGTGCCAGCAGTCTCCGTACCAGACTAAGCGGGGGTCGGAATGAGCAGTTCTTC. Protein product: CASSLRTRLSGGRNEQFF.

This clone came up once. The identical CDR3 is also encoded by other nucleotide sequences in the sample. The chain joins TRBV11-2 to TRBJ2-2; the match to TRBD2 covers 7 bases. CDR3 size: 15 residues. V lost 1 base and J lost 15; bases outside the gene matches: 14. Germline V gene sequence: CDR1 SGHAT, CDR2 FQNNGV. CDR3 sequence (DNA): TGTGCCAGCAGCTTAGGCGGCGGCGGGGGAGGATGGTTGTTTTTT. Protein: CASSLGGGGGGWLFF.

The chain links TRBV5-4 to TRBJ1-1, with no clear D. The CDR3 loop spans 16 amino acids. The V gene lost 0 bases and the J gene lost 4 bases, with 16 bases spanning the gap. The germline gives CDR1 SGHNT, CDR2 YYREEE (reference sequence). CDR3 amino acids: CASSLGHLQSGTEAFF. DNA of the CDR3: TGTGCCAGCAGCTTGGGACACCTACAGTCAGGCACTGAAGCTTTCTTT.

The chain has TRBV25-1 and TRBJ2-3, with a tentative D call TRBD2 (5 bases). Per the germline V gene, CDR1 is MGHDK and CDR2 is SYGVNS. The CDR3 runs 14 residues. V lost 2 bases and J lost 7, with 13 bases in between. The CDR3 DNA follows: TGTGCCAGCAGTGAAAACGGGGAAGCACATACGCAGTATTTT. It encodes CASSENGEAHTQYF.

The chain combines TRBV7-9 with TRBJ2-2; 12 nucleotides match TRBD1. Per the germline V gene, CDR1 is SEHNR and CDR2 is FQNEAQ (reference sequence). The CDR3 extends over 16 amino acids. V dropped 5 bases and J dropped 6; count of bases not matched to a gene: 7. CDR3 sequence: CASSRRGQGAAGELFF. As DNA, the CDR3 is TGTGCCAGCAGCAGGCGGGGACAGGGGGCGGCCGGGGAGCTGTTTTTT.

The genes are TRBV25-1 and TRBJ2-3, with 9 bases lining up with TRBD1. Trimming took 2 bases from V and 5 from J; bases not matched to a gene: 5. Germline assignment: CDR1 MGHDK and CDR2 SYGVNS. CDR3 size: 15 residues. The CDR3 loop is CASSEGTGIIDTQYF. Written as DNA, the CDR3 is TGTGCCAGCAGTGAAGGGACAGGGATAATAGATACGCAGTATTTT.

This rearrangement joins TRBV27 to TRBJ1-6; unclear D gene. This CDR3 contains 15 residues. Germline CDR1 MNHEY, CDR2 SMNVEV (reference sequence). Trimming cost V 5 bases and J 9 bases, with 17 bases left between them. The CDR3 DNA is TGTGCCAGCAGTCCGAGGACGGGGAATGGTTCACCCCTCCACTTT. Protein: CASSPRTGNGSPLHF.

Regarding this clone: In the same sample, other DNA sequences code for this CDR3. This chain uses TRBV5-1 with TRBJ2-7; TRBD1 aligns across 7 bases. This CDR3 has 13 residues. The V segment lost 0 bases and the J segment 3 bases; nucleotides outside the gene matches: 0. Germline lookup yields CDR1 SGHRS and CDR2 YFSETQ. CDR3 DNA sequence: TGCGCCAGCAGCTTGGGGACAGGCTACGAGCAGTACTTC. Encoded protein: CASSLGTGYEQYF.

V gene TRBV25-1 combines with J gene TRBJ2-1; perhaps TRBD2 as D (7 bases). CDR1 is MGHDK and CDR2 is SYGVNS in the germline V gene. V gave up 5 bases and J gave up 7 bases, with 21 bases separating them. The CDR3 covers 16 residues. This CDR3 reads CASSSRTPEGGNEQFF. In DNA, the CDR3 is TGTGCCAGCAGTTCACGGACACCCGAGGGGGGGAATGAGCAGTTCTTC.

The V and J genes are TRBV27 and TRBJ1-5; 10 bases are shared with TRBD1. CDR1 and CDR2 (germline): MNHEY, SMNVEV (reference sequence). The CDR3 runs to 14 residues. Losses at the gene ends were 6 bases for V and 8 bases for J; bases not matched to a gene: 7. The CDR3 loop is CASSAGQGVKPQHF. In DNA, the CDR3 is TGTGCCAGCAGCGCAGGACAGGGGGTGAAGCCCCAGCATTTT.

The chain carries TRBV28 and TRBJ2-7, with 14 bases identical to TRBD2. Germline CDR1 MDHEN, CDR2 SYDVKM. There are 16 residues in the CDR3. V trimming: 6 bases; J trimming: 7 bases; junction bases outside the gene matches: 11. The CDR3 DNA is TGTGCCAGCAGCCTACCGGGACTAGCGGGAGTGGGGGAGCAGTACTTC. Encoded protein: CASSLPGLAGVGEQYF.

This chain connects TRBV29-1 to TRBJ2-2; 15 nucleotides match TRBD2. Germline assignment: CDR1 SQVTM and CDR2 ANQGSEA. Losses at the gene ends were 6 bases for V and 4 bases for J; bases not matched to a gene: 0. CDR3 length: 14 amino acids. The CDR3 DNA sequence: TGCAGCGTGGGACTAGCGGGAGGCACCGGGGAGCTGTTTTTT. Translated, it gives CSVGLAGGTGELFF.

The rearrangement links TRBV19 to TRBJ1-5; 9 bases are a match to TRBD1. This CDR3 contains 15 residues. CDR1 and CDR2 (germline): LNHDA, SQIVND (reference sequence). V was clipped by 3 bases and J by 7 bases; unmatched bases: 7. The CDR3, as DNA: TGTGCCAGTAGTATGGGACAGGGTGTAGGCCAGCCCCAGCATTTT. It codes for CASSMGQGVGQPQHF.

This chain uses TRBV12-3 or TRBV12-4 with TRBJ2-1, with D perhaps matching TRBD1 (6 bases). CDR3 length: 13 residues. V shed 6 bases and J shed 4 bases, with 10 bases lying between them. CDR3 DNA sequence: TGTGCCAGCAGCCGGGACATATACAATGAGCAGTTCTTC. This translates into CASSRDIYNEQFF.

This sequence joins TRBV10-3 and TRBJ1-2, with 9 bases aligning to TRBD1. Germline values: CDR1 ENHRY, CDR2 SYGVKD. The CDR3 is 16 residues long. The ends lost 5 bases at V and 4 bases at J; junction bases unmatched: 11. The CDR3 loop is CAISPSSWTGAYGYTF. The CDR3 DNA is TGTGCCATCAGTCCCTCGAGTTGGACAGGGGCCTATGGCTACACCTTC.

The V gene is TRBV19, the J gene TRBJ2-4; tentatively, D is TRBD1 (6 bases). The V gene's germline CDR1 is LNHDA and CDR2 SQIVND (reference sequence). CDR3 length equals 14 residues. The V and J ends lost 7 bases and 4 bases respectively, with 14 bases between them. CDR3 nucleotides: TGTGCCAGTACCAGACTCGGACAGAAAAACATTCAGTACTTC. As protein: CASTRLGQKNIQYF.

The V call is TRBV27, the J call TRBJ1-6; D is unclear. Germline CDR1 and CDR2: MNHEY and SMNVEV (reference sequence). This CDR3 has 16 residues. V gave up 6 bases and J gave up 5 bases, with 17 bases separating them. The CDR3 bases are TGTGCCAGCAGGATAAACCCGGTGAGCCATAATTCACCCCTCCACTTT. This sequence encodes CASRINPVSHNSPLHF.

The chain uses TRBV14 and TRBJ1-2, with 10 bases lining up with TRBD1. CDR1 SGHDN and CDR2 FVKESK come from the germline V gene. This CDR3 contains 16 residues. After removal of 5 bases from V and 6 bases from J, the junction contained 12 bases not matched to a gene. Here the CDR3 reads CASSSLHDRGLNGYTF. CDR3 nucleotide sequence: TGTGCCAGCAGCTCTTTACACGACAGGGGGCTGAATGGCTACACCTTC.

The chain has TRBV30 and TRBJ1-1; D possibly corresponds to TRBD1 (6 bases). This CDR3 contains 13 residues. Trimming shortened V by 6 bases and J by 3 bases, and 14 bases separated the two germline ends. Germline CDR1 reads GTSNPN; CDR2 reads SVGIG (reference sequence). CDR3 coding DNA: TGTGCCTGTTCACAGGGTGGAGACACTGAAGCTTTCTTT. Translating it yields CACSQGGDTEAFF.